A selection of T cell receptor beta chains follows, all from one sample in a study of blood T cell repertoires in COVID-19. Profiling relied on immunoSEQ multiplex PCR, and the TCRdb table lists in-frame clones only, not all of them. This sample carries about 380,000 clones, over 65% of them seen once, and the ten largest clones take roughly 1.1%. The source material was peripheral blood. Every receptor here comes from a human donor with acute or convalescent COVID-19. The donor label of this sample is uncertain. Both conserved end residues are part of each CDR3. D genes are given only for firm matches. A row's size may be missing; if present it is once, few, many or a size class.

>TRBV6-6|-|few|TRBJ1-2
TGTGCCAGCAGTTACTCGAGCGGCAGCTATGGCTACACCTTC
CASSYSSGSYGYTF
>TRBV5-4|-|few|TRBJ1-5
TGTGCCAGCAGCTTGGATCCAGGCAATCAGCCCCAGCATTTT
CASSLDPGNQPQHF
>TRBV19|-|-|TRBJ2-1
TGTGCCAGTAGTCCCTCCCTAGCCTATGAGCAGTTCTTC
CASSPSLAYEQFF
>TRBV28|-|-|TRBJ1-5
TGTGCCAGCAGTTTATTAGCGGGGTTTTGGCCCCAGCATTTT
CASSLLAGFWPQHF
>TRBV5-1|-|few|TRBJ1-2
TGCGCCAGCAGCTTGGTTTCAGGGAGGGGTGGCTACACCTTC
CASSLVSGRGGYTF
>TRBV7-8|TRBD1|-|TRBJ2-1
TGTGCCAGCAGCTTTTACAGGGGGCGCGACAATGAGCAGTTCTTC
CASSFYRGRDNEQFF
>TRBV11-2|TRBD1|-|TRBJ1-2
TGTGCCAGCAGCTTAGATCGGTCGGCAGGGGGAGGCTACACCTTC
CASSLDRSAGGGYTF
>TRBV7-8|TRBD2|-|TRBJ2-7
TGTGCCAGCAGCACTAGCGGGGTTACTCCCTACGAGCAGTACTTC
CASSTSGVTPYEQYF
>TRBV6-5|-|-|TRBJ1-2
TGTGCCAGCAGGGGACTTGCCTACTATGGCTACACCTTC
CASRGLAYYGYTF
>TRBV9|TRBD2|-|TRBJ2-7
TGTGCCAGCAGCGCTAGCGGGGGAGGATGGGAGCAGTACTTC
CASSASGGGWEQYF
>TRBV7-9|-|-|TRBJ1-5
TGTGCCAGCAGCTTAGCGGCCGGAGGAAATCAGCCCCAGCATTTT
CASSLAAGGNQPQHF
>TRBV6-6|TRBD2|-|TRBJ2-7
TGTGCCAGCGGCCGGGGGACTACAAATTACGAGCAGTACTTC
CASGRGTTNYEQYF
>TRBV4-1|-|-|TRBJ1-2
TGCGCCAGCAGCCAAAGGACAGCCGGAAGGGGCAACTATGGCTACACCTTC
CASSQRTAGRGNYGYTF
>TRBV27|TRBD2|-|TRBJ2-2
TGTGCCAGCAGCAAATATTTCTCCGTTAGCGGGAGCGGTAACACCGGGGAGCTGTTTTTT
CASSKYFSVSGSGNTGELFF